The 32 T cell receptor beta chains below all came from one sample that was sequenced in a study of cytomegalovirus exposure and HLA in healthy donors. PCR employed 60 Vbeta and 13 Jbeta primers. Repertoires were generated with immunoSEQ multiplex PCR, while TCRdb's copy carries only in-frame clones and drops some. The table has fewer than 200,000 clones, approximately 79% seen once; the top ten hold roughly 2%. The sample consisted of PBMCs. These receptors originate from a middle-aged man in good health and CMV-seronegative.

The chain employs TRBV7-8 and TRBJ2-7; tentatively, D is TRBD1 (6 bases). Germline V lookup: CDR1 SGHVS, CDR2 FQNEAQ. V shed 6 bases and J shed 2 bases, with 17 bases lying between them. The CDR3 length is 15 residues. CDR3 sequence: CASSFGTTATYEQYF. As DNA, the CDR3 is TGTGCCAGCAGTTTTGGGACAACAGCCACCTACGAGCAGTACTTC.

This clone was seen more than once but under ten times. This chain links TRBV5-1 with TRBJ2-7; maybe TRBD2 (5 bases). The germline gives CDR1 SGHRS, CDR2 YFSETQ. The CDR3 runs to 15 residues. The germline V and J ends were trimmed by 4 bases and 2 bases, with 16 bases remaining between them. CDR3 coding DNA: TGCGCCAGCAGCCCCGGGGAAGGGCGCCCCTACGAGCAGTACTTC. Amino acid sequence: CASSPGEGRPYEQYF.

The chain carries TRBV5-5 and TRBJ2-7; D is unclear. With 0 bases removed from V and 3 bases from J, the gap between germline ends came to 13 bases. Germline CDR1 is SGHKS and CDR2 is YYEKEE (reference sequence). This CDR3 has 15 amino acids. In DNA form, the CDR3 reads TGTGCCAGCAGCTTGGCTGGCACCGAAAACTACGAGCAGTACTTC. Its protein product is CASSLAGTENYEQYF. Variable domain in full (rest from reference TRBV5-5 and TRBJ2-7): DAGVTQSPTHLIKTRGQQVTLRCSPISGHKSVSWYQQVLGQGPQFIFQYYEKEERGRGNFPDRFSARQFPNYSSELNVNALLLGDSALYLCASSLAGTENYEQYFGPGTRLTVT.

The gene calls are TRBV9 and TRBJ1-1; no definite D call. In germline, CDR1 is SGDLS, CDR2 YYNGEE. The CDR3 has 12 residues. Trimming pared 7 bases from V and 0 bases from J, leaving 7 bases between. The DNA of the CDR3 is TGTGCCAGCGGGAGACTGAACACTGAAGCTTTCTTT. The encoded protein is CASGRLNTEAFF.

This chain joins TRBV5-4 and TRBJ1-4; D may be TRBD1 (5 bases). CDR3 size: 16 residues. The ends were cut back, 4 bases at V and 2 bases at J, with 15 bases in the middle. CDR1 is SGHNT, CDR2 YYREEE, per germline (reference sequence). The CDR3 region is CASSEGGRGTNEKLFF. DNA of the CDR3: TGTGCCAGCAGCGAGGGCGGGAGGGGCACTAATGAAAAACTGTTTTTT.

This clone was found a few times. The rearrangement joins TRBV10-3 to TRBJ2-7, with 7 bases lining up with TRBD1. Looked up from germline, CDR1 is ENHRY and CDR2 is SYGVKD. The CDR3 has 13 amino acids. The trim removed 6 bases at V and 6 bases at J, leaving 8 bases unmatched. The CDR3 reads CAIRGTEKGEQYF. CDR3 DNA sequence: TGTGCCATCAGGGGGACAGAAAAGGGCGAGCAGTACTTC.

This clone has just a few counts. The chain uses TRBV7-8 and TRBJ2-2; no definite D call. The V gene's germline CDR1 is SGHVS and CDR2 FQNEAQ. The germline V and J ends were trimmed by 4 bases and 2 bases, with 5 bases remaining between them. This CDR3 has 13 amino acids. CDR3 sequence (DNA): TGTGCCAGCAGCTCCATCAACACCGGGGAGCTGTTTTTT. Translation: CASSSINTGELFF.

The rearrangement links TRBV4-2 to TRBJ1-4; 10 bases map to TRBD1. There are 15 residues in the CDR3. The germline CDR1 and CDR2 sequences are LGHNA and YNFKEQ. Unmatched junction bases numbered 7, after V lost 5 bases and J lost 7 bases. CDR3 amino acids: CASSGGTGDSEKLFF. The DNA for the CDR3 is TGTGCCAGCAGCGGTGGGACAGGGGATAGTGAAAAACTGTTTTTT.

In nucleotides, the CDR3 is TGTGCCAGTACGCACGGTTACAATCAGCCCCAGCATTTT. Its protein product is CASTHGYNQPQHF. The chain joins TRBV19 to TRBJ1-5; D remains unclear. From germline, CDR1 is LNHDA and CDR2 SQIVND (reference sequence). The V gene lost 7 bases and the J gene lost 3 bases, with 10 bases spanning the gap. CDR3 size: 13 residues.

The chain links TRBV29-1 to TRBJ2-5; 7 bases fit TRBD1. This CDR3 has 13 amino acids. CDR1 is SQVTM and CDR2 is ANQGSEA in the germline V gene. V was pared by 3 bases and J by 4 bases, with 5 bases of the junction left unmatched. The CDR3 region is CSVEVQGRETQYF. The CDR3 DNA sequence: TGCAGCGTTGAGGTACAGGGGCGAGAGACCCAGTACTTC.

The chain employs TRBV7-9 and TRBJ1-1; no clear D gene. Trimming took off 2 bases at V and 6 bases at J, with 10 bases between the two ends. The CDR3 is made up of 13 amino acids. Germline V CDR1 and CDR2: SEHNR, FQNEAQ (reference sequence). The CDR3 loop reads CASSLIAFAEAFF. CDR3 sequence (DNA): TGTGCCAGCAGCTTAATAGCTTTCGCTGAAGCTTTCTTT. The full variable domain, in which reference TRBV7-9 and TRBJ1-1 provide the parts outside the CDR3, is DTGVSQNPRHKITKRGQNVTFRCDPISEHNRLYWYRQTLGQGPEFLTYFQNEAQLEKSRLLSDRFSAERPKGSFSTLEIQRTEQGDSAMYLCASSLIAFAEAFFGQGTRLTVV.

This clone has just one count. The V gene is TRBV27, the J gene TRBJ1-6; a weak D match, TRBD1 (5 bases). With 4 bases removed from V and 5 bases from J, the gap between germline ends came to 9 bases. Looked up from germline, CDR1 is MNHEY and CDR2 is SMNVEV (reference sequence). This CDR3 has 14 residues. The CDR3, as DNA: TGTGCCAGCAGTTGGGCGACAGATAATTCACCCCTCCACTTT. Encoded protein: CASSWATDNSPLHF.

The chain recombines TRBV5-6 with TRBJ2-1; 7 bases line up with TRBD2. The V segment lost 4 bases and the J segment 9 bases; nucleotides outside the gene matches: 13. Germline CDR1 is SGHDT and CDR2 is YYEEEE. This CDR3 has 15 residues. CDR3 amino acids: CASSRGLAAGLEQFF. The CDR3 region has the DNA TGTGCCAGCAGCCGCGGCCTAGCGGCAGGCCTTGAGCAGTTCTTC.

This chain joins TRBV15 and TRBJ2-7; a possible D gene is TRBD2 (8 bases). Germline CDR1 and CDR2: LNHNV and YYDKDF (reference sequence). The CDR3 sequence is 14 residues long. Trimming cost V 5 bases and J 4 bases, with 15 bases left between them. The CDR3 protein is CATSPGGTAYEQYF. The CDR3, as DNA: TGTGCCACCAGCCCGGGAGGGACAGCTTACGAGCAGTACTTC.

The chain employs TRBV28 and TRBJ2-4, with a possible D match to TRBD1 (7 bases). Germline V gene lookup returns CDR1 MDHEN and CDR2 SYDVKM. CDR3 length equals 14 residues. V lost 3 bases, J lost 8 bases, and 14 bases lay in between. The CDR3 is CASSFAARGDIQYF. DNA of the CDR3: TGTGCCAGCAGTTTCGCCGCCAGGGGGGACATTCAGTACTTC.

V usage is TRBV28 and J usage is TRBJ1-2, with a weak D call TRBD1 (5 bases). Germline V gene data show CDR1 as MDHEN and CDR2 as SYDVKM. The CDR3 length is 14 residues. The V gene lost 3 bases and the J gene lost 6 bases, with 14 bases spanning the gap. In nucleotides, the CDR3 is TGTGCCAGCAGTTTCGACAGCCCTTCGGATGGCTACACCTTC. Its protein is CASSFDSPSDGYTF.

On this clone: An end of the junction does not agree with germline; a read error may underlie this. V and J are TRBV7-9 and TRBJ2-7; no firm D call. Per germline, CDR1 SEHNR and CDR2 FQNEAQ (reference sequence). The CDR3 extends over 12 amino acids. Written as DNA, the CDR3 is TGTTCCAGCAGCCTTCGCTCCTACGAGCAGTACTTC. This codes for CSSSLRSYEQYF.

This clone showed up just a few times. The chain employs TRBV6-1 and TRBJ2-7; TRBD1 might be the D (6 bases). Deletions cut 5 bases from V and 7 bases from J, with 18 bases between. This CDR3 is 14 amino acids long. Per the germline V gene, CDR1 is MNHNS and CDR2 is SASEGT. DNA of the CDR3: TGTGCCAGCAGTCAAATCTACAGGGCTAGTGAGCAGTACTTC. Protein: CASSQIYRASEQYF.

This sequence joins TRBV2 and TRBJ2-3; no clear D gene. The V end lost 2 bases, the J end lost 1 base, and 16 bases lay between the germline ends. The germline V gene has CDR1 SNHLY and CDR2 FYNNEI. This CDR3 comprises 17 residues. CDR3 in amino acids: CASSEWPLDRGTDTQYF. The CDR3 DNA reads TGTGCCAGCAGTGAATGGCCCCTAGATCGTGGCACAGATACGCAGTATTTT.

V and J are TRBV28 and TRBJ2-5; 12 bases agree with TRBD2. The closer fit of TRBJ2-7 to the DNA end suggests the J call may be wrong. CDR1 MDHEN and CDR2 SYDVKM come from the germline V gene. This CDR3 spans 16 amino acids. Here the CDR3 DNA reads TGTGCCAGCAGCCTGGGACTAGCGGGCTACTCCTACGAGCAGTACTTC. Protein product: CASSLGLAGYSYEQYF.

This chain connects TRBV5-4 to TRBJ2-1; D is possibly TRBD2 (6 bases). The CDR3 loop spans 16 amino acids. Germline V gene lookup returns CDR1 SGHNT and CDR2 YYREEE (reference sequence). Trimming took 2 bases from V and 2 from J, leaving 14 bases between them. Here the CDR3 reads CASSFGRGITYNEQFF. DNA of the CDR3: TGTGCCAGCAGCTTTGGGCGGGGAATAACCTACAATGAGCAGTTCTTC.

CDR3 protein: CASSSQGGTYNEQFF. The CDR3 DNA is TGTGCCAGCAGTTCCCAGGGAGGGACCTACAATGAGCAGTTCTTC. The chain joins TRBV7-9 to TRBJ2-1, with TRBD2 matching 7 bases. Trimming removed 6 bases from V and 2 bases from J; junction bases left unmatched: 7. The CDR3 is made up of 15 amino acids. Germline CDR1 is SEHNR and CDR2 is FQNEAQ (reference sequence).

This clone was seen a few times. The sample contains more than one DNA sequence encoding this CDR3. CDR3 loop: CASTGAHYEQYF. The DNA for the CDR3 is TGTGCCAGCACTGGGGCCCATTACGAGCAGTACTTC. The V and J genes are TRBV2 and TRBJ2-7; D is perhaps TRBD1 (5 bases). Germline loops: CDR1 SNHLY, CDR2 FYNNEI. The V end was cut by 7 bases, the J end by 4 bases, with 11 bases between. The length of the CDR3 is 12 residues.

This chain connects TRBV5-1 to TRBJ2-7; 8 bases match TRBD1. Trimming took 4 bases from V and 1 from J; bases not matched to a gene: 7. CDR3 length equals 15 residues. The V gene's germline CDR1 is SGHRS and CDR2 YFSETQ. CDR3: CASSEGTGPSYEQYF. The CDR3 nucleotides read TGCGCCAGCAGCGAGGGGACAGGTCCATCCTACGAGCAGTACTTC.

The chain recombines TRBV7-2 with TRBJ2-3; D may be TRBD1 (7 bases). The CDR3 is 14 amino acids. V was trimmed by 6 bases and J by 2 bases, leaving 12 bases between them. Per germline, CDR1 SGHTA and CDR2 FQGNSA. The DNA for the CDR3 is TGTGCCAGCAGGGCAGGGGGGACCACAGATACGCAGTATTTT. Encoded protein: CASRAGGTTDTQYF.

The chain combines TRBV7-2 with TRBJ1-5; 9 nucleotides agree with TRBD1. Germline loops: CDR1 SGHTA, CDR2 FQGNSA. The junction had 1 base not matched to a gene; V was cut back by 0 bases and J by 7 bases. CDR3 length equals 14 residues. The CDR3 spells CASSLAQGAQPQHF. CDR3 nucleotide sequence: TGTGCCAGCAGCTTAGCACAGGGGGCCCAGCCCCAGCATTTT.

This clone was picked up one time. The J gene is TRBJ2-2, the V gene TRBV11-2; a possible D gene is TRBD1 (5 bases). With 6 bases removed from V and 3 bases from J, the gap between germline ends came to 17 bases. Germline V lookup: CDR1 SGHAT, CDR2 FQNNGV. This CDR3 is built from 16 residues. CDR3 loop: CASRLRQFADTGELFF. The CDR3 DNA sequence: TGTGCCAGCAGATTAAGACAGTTCGCGGACACCGGGGAGCTGTTTTTT.

The rearrangement joins TRBV28 to TRBJ2-1; tentative D call: TRBD2 (5 bases). Looked up from germline, CDR1 is MDHEN and CDR2 is SYDVKM. The length of the CDR3 is 15 residues. Trimming shortened V by 3 bases and J by 6 bases, and 15 bases separated the two germline ends. CDR3 region: CASSFYPDEGNEQFF. As DNA, the CDR3 is TGTGCCAGCAGTTTTTACCCCGACGAGGGCAATGAGCAGTTCTTC.

The chain combines TRBV28 with TRBJ1-1, with 7 bases identical to TRBD1. CDR3 length: 14 residues. After removal of 5 bases from V and 4 bases from J, the junction contained 7 bases not matched to a gene. The germline V gene has CDR1 MDHEN and CDR2 SYDVKM. CDR3 in DNA: TGTGCCAGCAGTCTACCGGGACAGAGCACTGAAGCTTTCTTT. Its translation: CASSLPGQSTEAFF.

This rearrangement joins TRBV2 to TRBJ2-5, with TRBD2 matching 12 bases. Per germline, CDR1 SNHLY and CDR2 FYNNEI. The ends lost 6 bases at V and 4 bases at J; junction bases unmatched: 6. This CDR3 region has 15 residues. The CDR3 reads CASRRLAGVRETQYF. For the CDR3, the DNA is TGTGCCAGCAGGAGACTAGCGGGAGTTCGAGAGACCCAGTACTTC.

Details on this clone: The junction shows a germline mismatch at one end, possibly a read error. Other DNA sequences in the same sample also yield this CDR3. This rearrangement joins TRBV6-4 to TRBJ1-3; the match to TRBD1 covers 10 bases. The CDR3 is 16 residues long. The V gene's germline CDR1 is MRHNA and CDR2 SNTAGT. Here the CDR3 DNA reads TGCGCCAGCAGCCCCTCGACAGGGGGCTATGGAAACACCATATATTTT. Protein product: CASSPSTGGYGNTIYF.

This CDR3 is CASSLGPYSNQPQHF. The CDR3, as DNA: TGTGCCAGCAGTTTAGGGCCCTACTCCAATCAGCCCCAGCATTTT. The rearrangement links TRBV28 to TRBJ1-5; no clear D gene. V was clipped by 2 bases and J by 3 bases, with 11 bases between them. The CDR3 consists of 15 residues. From germline, CDR1 is MDHEN and CDR2 SYDVKM.